Below are 8 T cell receptor beta chains sequenced from a single sample in a study of CD8+ T cells in alopecia areata. A panel of CD4, CD8alpha, NKG2D, NKG2ACE and other markers served to sort pooled cutaneous lymph node cells. In each case, RNA was isolated and then reverse transcribed into cDNA as the sequencing template. Sequencing used immunoSEQ multiplex PCR; TCRdb keeps in-frame clones, though not all of them. Observed in the sample are approximately 280,000 clones, none of them singletons. The specimen sequenced was CD4+ T cells sorted from a lymph node. These receptor sequences come from a C3H/HeJ mouse with alopecia areata. The strain's MHC type: H2-k.

As regards this clone: Germline and genes: mouse. The read ends 4 residues shy of where the CDR3 ends; the end is completed using the germline J gene. V gene TRBV13-3 combines with J gene TRBJ2-1; 12 bases map to TRBD2. Germline loops: CDR1 NNHDY, CDR2 SYVADS. V trimming: 3 bases; J trimming: 6 bases; junction bases outside the gene matches: 1. The CDR3 totals 14 residues. CDR3 DNA (partial): TGTGCCAGCAGTGGGGACTGGGGGGTTGCT. Amino acid sequence: CASSGDWGVA. In full, the CDR3 reads CASSGDWGVAEQFF.

This clone was seen a few times. Mouse gene names apply. Read data end 3 residues before the CDR3 end; the end is taken from the germline J gene. The chain recombines TRBV13-1 with TRBJ1-6; 9 nucleotides agree with TRBD1. TRBJ1-6 is an ORF; its function is uncertain. Germline lookup yields CDR1 NSHNY and CDR2 SYGAGN. The CDR3 length is 14 residues. Trimming at V came to 3 bases and at J to 7 bases, leaving 2 bases not matched to a gene. The sequenced CDR3 bases are TGTGCCAGCAGTGCCGGACAGGGGAATTCGCCC. This encodes CASSAGQGNSP. In full, the CDR3 is CASSAGQGNSPLYF.

To note about this clone: Gene names and germline match the mouse. The read finishes 4 residues shy of the CDR3 end, and the germline J gene is used to complete it. The chain combines TRBV13-2 with TRBJ2-2, with D uncertain. CDR3 length: 13 residues. From germline, CDR1 is NNHNN and CDR2 SYGAGS (reference sequence). V lost 4 bases and J 4 bases, leaving 8 bases between the germline ends. CDR3 residues: CASGRQLTGQLYF. The covered CDR3 bases are TGTGCCAGCGGTCGACAACTCACCGGG.

This clone occurred a few times. Genes here carry mouse names. The missing CDR3 end, 4 residues past where the read stops, is filled in from the germline J gene. The V and J genes are TRBV13-1 and TRBJ2-7; 7 bases map to TRBD2. The V gene end was trimmed by 7 bases and the J gene end by 0 bases; junction bases not matched to a gene: 7. CDR1 is NSHNY, CDR2 SYGAGN, per germline. The CDR3 is made up of 14 amino acids. The part of the CDR3 DNA that was read is TGTGCCAGCTCCCTGGGGGTGAGCTCCTAT. This translates into CASSLGVSSY. The CDR3, in full, reads CASSLGVSSYEQYF.

As to this clone: These gene names are mouse names. Read data end 4 residues before the CDR3 end; the end is taken from the germline J gene. The genes are TRBV12-1 and TRBJ2-1; tentatively, D is TRBD1 (6 bases). Germline CDR1 and CDR2: SGHSN and HYEKVE. This CDR3 has 12 residues. CDR3 in amino acids: CGRRGNYAEQFF. The part of the CDR3 DNA that was read is TGTGGCAGGAGGGGGAACTATGCT.

This clone was recorded a few times. The listed genes are named as in mouse. The DNA ends 4 residues before the CDR3 does, and the rest of the CDR3 is filled in from the germline J gene. This chain joins TRBV1 and TRBJ2-7, with D unresolved. The CDR3 runs to 13 residues. Germline loops: CDR1 NSQYPW, CDR2 LRSPGD (reference sequence). V dropped 3 bases and J dropped 1 base, with 7 bases sitting between them. The CDR3 spells CTCSAQLSYEQYF. The sequenced part of the CDR3 DNA is TGCACCTGCAGTGCTCAGTTATCCTAT.

In this sample, this clone turned up a few times. Mouse germline and gene names are used. CDR3 bases read: TGTGCCAGCAGTGATGTGGGGACAAACACCGGG. Protein sequence: CASSDVGTNTG. The entire CDR3 is CASSDVGTNTGQLYF. The rearrangement uses TRBV13-1 and TRBJ2-2, with a possible D match to TRBD2 (5 bases). The sequenced fragment ends 4 residues before the CDR3 boundary, so the rest is inferred from the germline J gene. Trimming cost V 0 bases and J 0 bases, with 6 bases left between them. CDR1 is NSHNY and CDR2 is SYGAGN in the germline V gene. The CDR3 runs to 15 residues.

A remark on this clone: The genes and germline here are from mouse. The CDR3 end lies 4 residues beyond the end of the read and is filled in from the germline J gene. This chain connects TRBV5 to TRBJ2-7; 11 nucleotides match TRBD2. CDR1 is LGHNA, CDR2 YNLKQL, per germline (reference sequence). This CDR3 has 16 residues. Trimming took 0 bases from V and 0 from J; bases not matched to a gene: 1. CDR3 bases read: TGTGCCAGCAGCCAAGACGACTGGGGGGGCTCCTAT. Translating it yields CASSQDDWGGSY. The whole CDR3 reads CASSQDDWGGSYEQYF.